What follows are 27 T cell receptor beta chains derived from one specimen sequenced in a study of blood T cell repertoires in COVID-19 (dated by TCRdb to between 2020 and 2021). The library was prepared using the immunoSEQ multiplex PCR assay. The table comes from immuneACCESS by way of TCRdb, which keeps in-frame sequences with V and J called. Part of the clones is missing from these tables; in studies checked, under half for an unresolved V gene and the rest for unknown reasons. The sample contains under 300,000 clones, around 90% of them found a single time. Together, the top ten hold over 2% of the sample. The sequencing input was PBMCs or T cells enriched from blood (not recorded which). Every receptor here comes from a woman between 55 and 75 years old in a cohort exposed to, infected with or recovered from COVID-19 (not recorded which).

This clone appeared once. The genes are TRBV29-1 and TRBJ1-1; D remains ambiguous. Germline lookup yields CDR1 SQVTM and CDR2 ANQGSEA. This CDR3 region has 11 residues. V was cut by 4 bases and J by 1 base, with 4 bases left in between. The CDR3 DNA reads TGCAGCGTTGGGCAGAACACTGAAGCTTTCTTT. It encodes CSVGQNTEAFF.

The rearrangement joins TRBV7-9 to TRBJ1-4, with a weak D call TRBD1 (6 bases). V was clipped by 5 bases and J by 1 base, with 17 bases between them. The CDR3 covers 17 residues. Looked up from germline, CDR1 is SEHNR and CDR2 is FQNEAQ (reference sequence). In nucleotides, the CDR3 is TGTGCCAGCAGCCCTAGGGAGGGGGTAGGAACTAATGAAAAACTGTTTTTT. Protein product: CASSPREGVGTNEKLFF.

The chain carries TRBV6-2 or TRBV6-3 and TRBJ2-1; the match to TRBD2 covers 15 bases. Germline V gene data show CDR1 as MNHEY and CDR2 as SVGEGT. This CDR3 region has 17 residues. The ends lost 5 bases at V and 4 bases at J; junction bases unmatched: 6. CDR3: CASSLGTSGRRYNEQFF. In nucleotides, the CDR3 is TGTGCCAGCAGTCTGGGGACTAGCGGGAGGCGGTACAATGAGCAGTTCTTC.

The chain combines TRBV30 with TRBJ2-4; 8 bases map to TRBD1. With V trimmed by 3 bases and J by 0 bases, 7 bases remained unmatched. Germline V gene data show CDR1 as GTSNPN and CDR2 as SVGIG (reference sequence). This CDR3 is built from 16 residues. The CDR3 region is CAWSPDRGVAKNIQYF. The CDR3 region has the DNA TGTGCCTGGAGCCCCGACAGGGGCGTAGCCAAAAACATTCAGTACTTC.

The V and J genes are TRBV21-1 and TRBJ1-6; the table's D call of TRBD1 was not tested on the DNA. TRBV21-1 is a pseudogene segment. The CDR3 contains 14 residues. CDR3 residues: CASTPGTDYSPLHF. Written as DNA, the CDR3 is TGTGCCAGCACCCCCGGCACAGATTATTCACCCCTCCACTTT.

The gene calls are TRBV5-1 and TRBJ1-4; TRBD1 aligns across 10 bases. The CDR3 is 14 residues long. With V trimmed by 7 bases and J by 7 bases, 7 bases remained unmatched. Germline V CDR1 and CDR2: SGHRS, YFSETQ. In DNA form, the CDR3 reads TGCGCCAGCTCCCGGACAGGGGGGGGTGAAAAACTGTTTTTT. The encoded protein is CASSRTGGGEKLFF.

The chain has TRBV6-5 and TRBJ2-3, with D tentatively TRBD2 (5 bases). Germline V gives CDR1 MNHEY, CDR2 SVGAGI. The CDR3 consists of 15 residues. Trimming stripped 5 bases from V and 0 bases from J, with 12 bases between. The CDR3 nucleotides are TGTGCCAGCAGTCGAAGGACTGCGAGCACAGATACGCAGTATTTT. It codes for CASSRRTASTDTQYF.

This clone was seen a single time. The chain employs TRBV6-2 or TRBV6-3 and TRBJ2-3; D gene unclear. CDR3 size: 11 residues. Germline CDR1 is MNHEY and CDR2 is SVGEGT. Trimming shortened V by 5 bases and J by 7 bases, and 7 bases separated the two germline ends. CDR3 nucleotides: TGTGCCAGCAGTGATAGATATACGCAGTATTTT. Protein: CASSDRYTQYF.

This clone was observed a handful of times. The chain uses TRBV6-5 and TRBJ2-1, with D possibly being TRBD1 (5 bases). Trimming shortened V by 2 bases and J by 6 bases, and 14 bases separated the two germline ends. Looked up from germline, CDR1 is MNHEY and CDR2 is SVGAGI. This CDR3 contains 15 residues. The CDR3 loop reads CASSYTTVRANEQFF. Here the CDR3 DNA reads TGTGCCAGCAGTTACACGACAGTAAGGGCCAATGAGCAGTTCTTC.

This rearrangement joins TRBV6-5 to TRBJ2-1; 14 bases align to TRBD2. This CDR3 region has 15 residues. Germline V gene sequence: CDR1 MNHEY, CDR2 SVGAGI. J lost 12 bases, V lost 8 bases, and 12 bases had no gene match. In DNA, the CDR3 is TGTGCCAGCGTTAAGACTAGCGGGAGGGTTAGGGCGCAGTTCTTC. Its translation: CASVKTSGRVRAQFF.

V and J are TRBV6-5 and TRBJ1-1, with TRBD1 as a possible D gene (5 bases). Between the trimmed V and J ends, which lost 6 bases and 1 base, there was a span of 9 bases. CDR3 length equals 13 residues. Per germline, CDR1 MNHEY and CDR2 SVGAGI. As DNA, the CDR3 is TGTGCCAGCAGCCGACAGAAGAACACTGAAGCTTTCTTT. It is translated as CASSRQKNTEAFF.

The rearrangement uses TRBV25-1 and TRBJ1-2; a possible D gene is TRBD1 (5 bases). The CDR3 loop spans 13 amino acids. Trimming removed 6 bases at V and 6 bases at J, with 14 bases between. Germline loops: CDR1 MGHDK, CDR2 SYGVNS. The CDR3 is CASRSGYGHGYTF. The DNA for the CDR3 is TGTGCCAGCAGATCAGGGTACGGGCATGGCTACACCTTC.

This chain joins TRBV4-1 and TRBJ2-1; D is possibly TRBD1 (6 bases). Germline CDR1 and CDR2: MGHRA and YSYEKL. The CDR3 length is 16 residues. The V end was cut by 1 base, the J end by 2 bases, with 12 bases between. The CDR3 reads CASSQGPGQTYNEQFF. The CDR3 coding sequence is TGCGCCAGCAGCCAAGGCCCGGGACAAACCTACAATGAGCAGTTCTTC.

The table lists this clone with a count of one. This chain uses TRBV28 with TRBJ1-5, with D perhaps matching TRBD1 (5 bases). V shed 3 bases and J shed 3 bases, with 12 bases lying between them. This CDR3 has 15 residues. Germline CDR1 reads MDHEN; CDR2 reads SYDVKM. CDR3 region: CASSFSDTNNQPQHF. The CDR3 region has the DNA TGTGCCAGCAGTTTCTCGGACACGAACAATCAGCCCCAGCATTTT.

The chain couples TRBV2 to TRBJ2-1, with D uncertain. The germline V gene has CDR1 SNHLY and CDR2 FYNNEI. CDR3 length: 14 amino acids. V dropped 6 bases and J dropped 0 bases, with 9 bases sitting between them. In DNA form, the CDR3 reads TGTGCCAGCAGAAGCGATGCCTCCTACAATGAGCAGTTCTTC. It specifies CASRSDASYNEQFF.

In its sample, this clone was seen a few times. The chain has TRBV30 and TRBJ1-2, with TRBD1 as a possible D gene (5 bases). Trimming stripped 0 bases from V and 5 bases from J, with 13 bases between. The CDR3 runs 14 residues. CDR1 GTSNPN and CDR2 SVGIG come from the germline V gene (reference sequence). This CDR3 is CAWSVQSGMYGYTF. DNA of the CDR3: TGTGCCTGGAGTGTACAGTCAGGGATGTATGGCTACACCTTC.

The chain links TRBV7-2 to TRBJ1-4, with 11 bases aligning to TRBD1. With V trimmed by 5 bases and J by 8 bases, 4 bases remained unmatched. CDR1 SGHTA and CDR2 FQGNSA come from the germline V gene. The CDR3 has 14 amino acids. Here the CDR3 DNA reads TGTGCCAGCAGCATGGGACAGGGGGACGAAAAACTGTTTTTT. It specifies CASSMGQGDEKLFF.

This rearrangement joins TRBV2 to TRBJ1-5, with TRBD1 as a possible D gene (5 bases). CDR1 is SNHLY, CDR2 FYNNEI, per germline. V was pared by 8 bases and J by 15 bases, with 20 bases between. The CDR3 length is 12 residues. CDR3 nucleotides: TGTGCCAGCGCCGACGGGGGGTTACATCGGCATTTT. Protein: CASADGGLHRHF.

V is TRBV2 and J is TRBJ1-3; 8 bases line up with TRBD1. The V and J ends lost 5 bases and 3 bases, in that order; junction bases with no gene match: 9. This CDR3 has 16 amino acids. Germline loops: CDR1 SNHLY, CDR2 FYNNEI. The CDR3 is CASSLTPGGVGNTIYF. The CDR3 DNA sequence: TGTGCCAGCAGTCTAACTCCAGGGGGCGTTGGAAACACCATATATTTT.

This clone occurred once. V is TRBV3-1 (or the pseudogene TRBV3-2) and J is TRBJ2-3, with 9 bases identical to TRBD2. CDR3 length: 20 residues. With V trimmed by 7 bases and J by 4 bases, 24 bases remained unmatched. Germline CDR1 reads LGHDT; CDR2 reads YNNKEL (reference sequence). The CDR3 DNA reads as TGTGCCAGCACCTCCCCAGGCGGGAGGGCGGATGAGGGGGTCCCAGATACGCAGTATTTT. It specifies CASTSPGGRADEGVPDTQYF.

The chain couples TRBV29-1 to TRBJ2-5, with TRBD1 matching 9 bases. J lost 6 bases, V lost 3 bases, and 8 bases had no gene match. This CDR3 region has 14 residues. Germline V CDR1 and CDR2: SQVTM, ANQGSEA. The CDR3 sequence: CSVDRTGVAKTQYF. The CDR3, as DNA: TGCAGCGTTGATCGGACAGGGGTGGCAAAGACCCAGTACTTC. Full variable domain (rest looked up from reference TRBV29-1 and TRBJ2-5): SAVISQKPSRDICQRGTSLTIQCQVDSQVTMMFWYRQQPGQSLTLIATANQGSEATYESGFVIDKFPISRPNLTFSTLTVSNMSPEDSSIYLCSVDRTGVAKTQYFGPGTRLLVL.

The table lists this clone with a few counts. This rearrangement joins TRBV5-4 to TRBJ1-3; no clear D gene. The CDR3 is 16 residues long. Germline lookup yields CDR1 SGHNT and CDR2 YYREEE (reference sequence). V was shortened by 1 base and J by 2 bases, with 13 bases between the two germline ends. In nucleotides, the CDR3 is TGTGCCAGCAGCTTGACCACAGTCCCTCCTGGAAACACCATATATTTT. Translation gives CASSLTTVPPGNTIYF.

The CDR3 DNA follows: TGTGCCAGCAGCCTGTCAACAGGTCAGAGAGGCTACACCTTC. It encodes CASSLSTGQRGYTF. The chain employs TRBV3-1 (or the pseudogene TRBV3-2) and TRBJ1-2; D might be TRBD1 (5 bases). V lost 4 bases and J 8 bases, leaving 17 bases between the germline ends. The CDR3 length is 14 residues. Germline CDR1 and CDR2: LGHDT and YNNKEL (reference sequence).

The rearrangement joins TRBV24-1 to TRBJ2-1; TRBD2 aligns across 9 bases. The CDR3 has 15 residues. V lost 1 base, J lost 6 bases, and 3 bases stayed unmatched. In germline, CDR1 is KGHDR, CDR2 SFDVKD. CDR3 coding DNA: TGTGCCACCAGTGATTTTAGCGGGAGAACCAATGAGCAGTTCTTC. This codes for CATSDFSGRTNEQFF.

The CDR3 DNA is TGTGCCAGCAGCCCCGACAGGGTGTCTAGCGGGAGGAACTACAATGAGCAGTTCTTC. It encodes CASSPDRVSSGRNYNEQFF. The chain uses TRBV11-2 and TRBJ2-1; TRBD2 matches 11 bases. J lost 3 bases, V lost 5 bases, and 15 bases had no gene match. In germline, CDR1 is SGHAT, CDR2 FQNNGV. The CDR3 is 19 residues long.

Only one count was recorded for this clone. The genes are TRBV7-6 and TRBJ1-3; 8 positions agree with TRBD1. Germline CDR1 SGHVS, CDR2 FNYEAQ. V lost 5 bases, J lost 3 bases, and 6 bases stayed unmatched. The CDR3 runs 15 residues. CDR3 sequence reads: CASSPDRGHGNTIYF. In DNA, the CDR3 is TGTGCCAGCAGCCCAGACAGGGGACATGGAAACACCATATATTTT. Filled out from reference TRBV7-6 and TRBJ1-3, the complete variable domain reads GAGVSQSPRYKVTKRGQDVALRCDPISGHVSLYWYRQALGQGPEFLTYFNYEAQQDKSGLPNDRFSAERPEGSISTLTIQRTEQRDSAMYRCASSPDRGHGNTIYFGEGSWLTVV.

The chain is built from TRBV27 and TRBJ2-1; D possibly corresponds to TRBD1 (6 bases). Germline V lookup: CDR1 MNHEY, CDR2 SMNVEV (reference sequence). V lost 0 bases, J lost 7 bases, and 16 bases lay in between. CDR3 length: 16 residues. CDR3 nucleotide sequence: TGTGCCAGCAGTTTATCGCGCAGGGGCCTTAGGAATGAGCAGTTCTTC. The encoded protein is CASSLSRRGLRNEQFF.